This T cell receptor (beta chain) was retrieved from a study of T cells after yellow fever vaccination. Whole-study results and caveats: Boosting was followed by the reappearance of most primary-vaccination clones (around 95% CD4, about 90% CD8). Any FACS-sorted repertoire could hold abundant clonotypes that contaminate it from the bulk population. Peaking on day 5 versus 15, the secondary response was faster but weaker.

This clonotype was counted many times. Its target is unknown. A 5'RACE template-switching step, the method used to make TCR cDNA, added a universal primer site and UMIs. TCRdb re-called the 5' RACE reads with MiXCR, one entry per CDR3 protein. The table shows about 340,000 distinct CDR3 sequences, with under 5% occurring only once. V dropped 5 bases and J dropped 1 base, with 8 bases sitting between them. Germline V gene sequence: CDR1 MNHEY, CDR2 SVGAGI. This CDR3 is built from 13 residues. The TCR originated in a man between 18 and 29 years old who received the YFV17D yellow fever vaccine. The V gene is TRBV6-5, the J gene TRBJ1-1, with a tentative D call TRBD1 (5 bases). The sample consisted of PBMCs, taken 5 days after the yellow fever booster vaccination. The CDR3 coding sequence is TGTGCCAGCAGTGCTACAGGGAACACTGAAGCTTTCTTT. Translation: CASSATGNTEAFF.